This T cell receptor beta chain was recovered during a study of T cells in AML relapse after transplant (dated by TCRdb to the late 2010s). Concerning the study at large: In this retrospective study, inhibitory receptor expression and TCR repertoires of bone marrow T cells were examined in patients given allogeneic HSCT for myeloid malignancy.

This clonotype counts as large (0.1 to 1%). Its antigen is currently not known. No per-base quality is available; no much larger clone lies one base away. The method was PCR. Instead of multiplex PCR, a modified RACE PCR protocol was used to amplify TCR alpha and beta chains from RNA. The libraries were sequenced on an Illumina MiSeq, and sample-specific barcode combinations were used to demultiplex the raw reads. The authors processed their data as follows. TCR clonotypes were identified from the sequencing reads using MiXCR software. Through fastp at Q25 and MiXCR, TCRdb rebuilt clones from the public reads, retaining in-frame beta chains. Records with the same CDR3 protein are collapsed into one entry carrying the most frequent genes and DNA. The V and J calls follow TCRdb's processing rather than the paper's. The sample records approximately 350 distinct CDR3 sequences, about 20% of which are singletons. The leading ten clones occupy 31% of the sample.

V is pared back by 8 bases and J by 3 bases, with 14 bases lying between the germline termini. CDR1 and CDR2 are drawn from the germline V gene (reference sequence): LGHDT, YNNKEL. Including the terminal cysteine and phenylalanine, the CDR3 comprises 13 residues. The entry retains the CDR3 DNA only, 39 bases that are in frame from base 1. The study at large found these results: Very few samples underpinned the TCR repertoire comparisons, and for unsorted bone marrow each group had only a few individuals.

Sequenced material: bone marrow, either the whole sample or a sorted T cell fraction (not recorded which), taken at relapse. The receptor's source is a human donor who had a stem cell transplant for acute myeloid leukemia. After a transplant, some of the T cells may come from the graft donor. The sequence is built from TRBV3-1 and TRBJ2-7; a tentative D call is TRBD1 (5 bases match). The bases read TGTGCCAGCGGAGACAGAGATTACTACGAGCAGTACTTC. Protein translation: CASGDRDYYEQYF.